This record concerns one T cell receptor (beta chain) sequence. Per the study methods: Researchers report that nucleated cell counts were estimated from reference gene primer amplification. The data were produced by immunoSEQ multiplex PCR, yet TCRdb's version contains in-frame clones alone and is incomplete. That table furnishes V, J and clone size, whereas the DNA furnished D and trimming. The table includes about 200,000 clones, under 90% detected once. Trimming stripped 2 bases from V and 5 bases from J, with 10 bases between. CDR1 is SEHNR, CDR2 FQNEAQ, per germline (reference sequence). There are 15 residues in the CDR3. The sample originates from a study of blood T cell repertoires in COVID-19. Study context: Acute and convalescent COVID-19 specimens originated in the United States, Italy and Spain. T cells, B-cell-depleted T cells, or PBMCs provided the cDNA or gDNA that served as material.

Sequenced material: peripheral blood. The chain combines TRBV7-9 with TRBJ1-6; no firm D call. The receptor's source is a man aged 50-59 years with acute or convalescent COVID-19. The CDR3 sequence: CASSLRTADNSPLHF. CDR3 nucleotides: TGTGCCAGCAGCTTACGCACAGCCGATAATTCACCCCTCCACTTT.